The 8 T cell receptor beta chains given below trace back to one sample, sequenced in a study of T-cell reconstitution after alpha-beta-depleted transplantation in children. Unique molecular identifiers featured in how the TCRbeta library was prepared. TCRdb called the PCR reads again in MiXCR, with one record for every CDR3 protein. The sample yields around 670,000 distinct CDR3 sequences, around 14% seen once. Here the sequenced sample was PBMCs, taken before TCRalphabeta/CD19-depleted stem cell transplant. These receptors were obtained from a girl aged 2-10 years with congenital amegakaryocytic thrombocytopenia, due to receive a stem cell transplant.

The V call is TRBV12-3 or TRBV12-4, the J call TRBJ2-1; 8 bases agree with TRBD2. With V trimmed by 8 bases and J by 4 bases, 7 bases remained unmatched. There are 14 residues in the CDR3. Written as DNA, the CDR3 is TGTGCCAGCGGCACTAGCGGCGCTTACAATGAGCAGTTCTTC. Translation: CASGTSGAYNEQFF.

This clonotype was observed a handful of times. V and J are TRBV5-1 and TRBJ2-1, with TRBD1 identical over 7 bases. Losses at the gene ends were 4 bases for V and 2 bases for J; bases not matched to a gene: 21. The CDR3 consists of 20 residues. Germline assignment: CDR1 SGHRS and CDR2 YFSETQ. The chain's CDR3 is CASSGQQGTYSFFPYNEQFF. CDR3 coding DNA: TGCGCCAGCAGCGGACAACAGGGGACCTACTCCTTCTTTCCCTACAATGAGCAGTTCTTC.

This clonotype has just a few counts. The J gene is TRBJ2-3, the V gene TRBV7-6, with D hard to call. The CDR3 runs 16 residues. Trimming left V 5 bases short and J 4 bases short, with 19 bases between. The germline CDR1 and CDR2 sequences are SGHVS and FNYEAQ. The CDR3 reads CASSRWARSSPDTQYF. In DNA form, the CDR3 reads TGTGCCAGCAGCCGGTGGGCTAGGAGCTCCCCAGATACGCAGTATTTT.

This clonotype was recorded many times. V gene TRBV10-3 combines with J gene TRBJ2-1, with a weak D call TRBD2 (6 bases). The CDR3 length is 13 residues. The V end was cut by 8 bases, the J end by 5 bases, with 13 bases between. The germline V gene encodes CDR1 ENHRY and CDR2 SYGVKD. The CDR3 loop is CAILAFPDNEQFF. CDR3 nucleotides: TGTGCCATCCTAGCGTTTCCCGACAATGAGCAGTTCTTC.

This clonotype was found many times. The rearrangement links TRBV5-1 to TRBJ2-2, with D possibly called TRBD1 or TRBD2 (5 bases each). V was clipped by 2 bases and J by 7 bases, with 15 bases between them. Germline-derived CDR1 and CDR2 are SGHRS and YFSETQ. The CDR3 has 15 residues. The chain's CDR3 is CASSFGARPNGELFF. The CDR3 DNA follows: TGCGCCAGCAGCTTCGGGGCTCGACCAAACGGGGAGCTGTTTTTT.

V gene TRBV29-1 combines with J gene TRBJ1-2; no definite D call. Germline V CDR1 and CDR2: SQVTM, ANQGSEA. The V end lost 6 bases, the J end lost 7 bases, and 18 bases lay between the germline ends. CDR3 length: 13 residues. In DNA, the CDR3 is TGCAGCGTCGACTCAGTGGGGAGAGGTGGCTACACCTTC. Translated: CSVDSVGRGGYTF.

The chain couples TRBV28 to TRBJ2-2; 12 positions agree with TRBD2. The V segment lost 6 bases and the J segment 6 bases; nucleotides outside the gene matches: 2. The CDR3 consists of 14 residues. Germline V lookup: CDR1 MDHEN, CDR2 SYDVKM. CDR3 coding DNA: TGTGCCAGCAGATCTAGCGGGAGGGCCGGGGAGCTGTTTTTT. Translating it yields CASRSSGRAGELFF.

The sample holds many counts of this clonotype. The chain recombines TRBV5-1 with TRBJ1-3; the D is unclear. The CDR3 is 15 residues long. V lost 0 bases, J lost 0 bases, and 7 bases lay in between. Per the germline V gene, CDR1 is SGHRS and CDR2 is YFSETQ. Here the CDR3 reads CASSLDPSSGNTIYF. DNA of the CDR3: TGCGCCAGCAGCTTGGATCCCAGCTCTGGAAACACCATATATTTT.